The present T cell receptor (beta chain) was sequenced within a study of regulatory T cells in long-lasting Graves disease. Arm-PCR of CDR3 regions and iRepertoire HTBI primers were the basis on which TCR beta libraries were built. One entry per CDR3 protein, called by TCRdb with MiXCR from the multiplex PCR reads. The table includes fewer than 350,000 distinct CDR3 sequences, 15% to 20% detected once. A note on this clonotype: It may be a read error: a sequence one base away is much more abundant.

The CDR3 totals 16 residues. Germline V gives CDR1 ENHRY, CDR2 SYGVKD. The time point denotes: newly diagnosed GD, antithyroid drugs for less than 3 months. PBMC RNA served as the TCR library source. Source: peripheral blood mononuclear cells (PBMCs), taken at new diagnosis, from a patient treated with antithyroid drugs. V and J are TRBV10-3 and TRBJ2-3; D is perhaps TRBD2 (6 bases). The TCR was taken from a female donor with Graves disease. Written as DNA, the CDR3 is TGTGCCATCAGTGAAGGTATAGGCGGGATCACAGATACGCAGTGTTTT. Amino acid sequence: CAISEGIGGITDTQCF.